The 13 T cell receptor beta chains below were found in one sample sequenced in a study of T-cell memory formation after mild COVID-19. TCRdb re-analysed the 5' RACE reads in MiXCR, keeping a single row per CDR3 protein. The data contain under 85,000 distinct CDR3 sequences, around 13% of them singletons. Material for sequencing was PBMCs or a T cell subset sorted from them (not recorded which). Receptors originate from an adult woman who had mild COVID-19 (a few samples of this study predate the infection). Cell type and time point are not known.

In DNA, the CDR3 is TGTGCCAGCAGCCAACCGACAGGGGATAGTTCACCCCTCCACTTT. As protein: CASSQPTGDSSPLHF. The chain uses TRBV5-5 and TRBJ1-6; TRBD1 agrees at 8 bases. V lost 4 bases, J lost 9 bases, and 9 bases stayed unmatched. The CDR3 is made up of 15 amino acids. CDR1 is SGHKS and CDR2 is YYEKEE in the germline V gene (reference sequence).

This clonotype was detected only a few times. The CDR3 loop reads CASSRSGQGGVYGYTF. CDR3 DNA sequence: TGTGCCAGCAGCAGATCGGGACAGGGGGGTGTCTATGGCTACACCTTC. The chain combines TRBV12-3 or TRBV12-4 with TRBJ1-2, with 11 bases identical to TRBD1. V lost 6 bases to trimming and J lost 4 bases; unmatched junction nucleotides: 10. This CDR3 is built from 16 residues.

This clonotype has a handful of counts. The rearrangement joins TRBV29-1 to TRBJ2-7, with TRBD1 matching over 8 bases. The length of the CDR3 is 13 residues. V dropped 4 bases and J dropped 5; count of bases not matched to a gene: 7. The germline V gene has CDR1 SQVTM and CDR2 ANQGSEA. CDR3 DNA sequence: TGCAGCGTTGCAGGCCAGGGGGCCCACGAGCAGTACTTC. Its translation: CSVAGQGAHEQYF.

A few counts support this clonotype. The chain couples TRBV19 to TRBJ1-5; the D is unclear. This CDR3 has 15 residues. Germline assignment: CDR1 LNHDA and CDR2 SQIVND (reference sequence). Trimming cost V 3 bases and J 1 base, with 10 bases left between them. Written as DNA, the CDR3 is TGTGCCAGTAGTATGGGCGGACGGAGCAATCAGCCCCAGCATTTT. Its translation is CASSMGGRSNQPQHF.

A few counts support this clonotype. This chain joins TRBV7-2 and TRBJ2-7; D gene ambiguous. There are 12 residues in the CDR3. Trimming stripped 4 bases from V and 3 bases from J, with 7 bases between. Looked up from germline, CDR1 is SGHTA and CDR2 is FQGNSA. CDR3 in amino acids: CASSSQYYEQYF. CDR3 sequence (DNA): TGTGCCAGCAGCTCACAGTACTACGAGCAGTACTTC.

This chain links TRBV7-9 with TRBJ1-4, with a tentative D call TRBD1 (5 bases). Germline V gene lookup returns CDR1 SEHNR and CDR2 FQNEAQ (reference sequence). With 5 bases removed from V and 2 bases from J, the gap between germline ends came to 12 bases. The CDR3 has 15 amino acids. DNA for the CDR3: TGTGCCAGCAGCCCAGGGTTTTTCACTAATGAAAAACTGTTTTTT. This encodes CASSPGFFTNEKLFF.

CDR3 amino acids: CASRSGRGLGTEAFF. As DNA, the CDR3 is TGCGCCAGCAGGAGTGGCAGGGGGCTGGGCACTGAAGCTTTCTTT. The J gene is TRBJ1-1, the V gene TRBV5-1; 8 bases are a match to TRBD1. V gave up 5 bases and J gave up 4 bases; unmatched junction bases: 10. Germline V gives CDR1 SGHRS, CDR2 YFSETQ. CDR3 size: 15 residues.

There are a few counts of this clonotype. The gene calls are TRBV12-3 or TRBV12-4 and TRBJ2-5; TRBD2 matches 10 bases. Trimming took 6 bases from V and 4 from J; bases not matched to a gene: 14. The CDR3 has 17 amino acids. CDR3 coding DNA: TGTGCCAGCAGCTATGGACTAGCGGACCCCTGGCCAGAGACCCAGTACTTC. Protein: CASSYGLADPWPETQYF.

This clonotype was found a few times. This rearrangement joins TRBV4-3 to TRBJ1-3; 8 bases map to TRBD1. Germline lookup yields CDR1 LGHNA and CDR2 YSLEER. With V trimmed by 5 bases and J by 8 bases, 11 bases remained unmatched. CDR3 length: 15 amino acids. CDR3 DNA: TGCGCCAGCAGCTACGGACAGGGCGAATGGGACACCATATATTTT. It yields the protein CASSYGQGEWDTIYF.

The V gene is TRBV4-1, the J gene TRBJ2-3; D is perhaps TRBD2 (5 bases). The V gene lost 1 base and the J gene lost 1 base, with 9 bases spanning the gap. The CDR3 spans 15 residues. Germline V gives CDR1 MGHRA, CDR2 YSYEKL. The CDR3 region is CASSQVSGGTDTQYF. In DNA form, the CDR3 reads TGCGCCAGCAGCCAAGTCTCCGGGGGCACAGATACGCAGTATTTT.

This clonotype was recorded at least ten times. This chain uses TRBV20-1 with TRBJ2-3, with a weak D call TRBD2 (5 bases). V lost 0 bases, J lost 5 bases, and 15 bases lay in between. This CDR3 has 15 amino acids. CDR1 is DFQATT, CDR2 SNEGSKA, per germline (reference sequence). The CDR3 region has the DNA TGCAGTGCTAGAGATCTGGAGGAGGTCGGAGATACGCAGTATTTT. Protein sequence: CSARDLEEVGDTQYF.

This clonotype was detected a few times. This sequence joins TRBV7-9 and TRBJ2-7; a weak D match, TRBD1 (5 bases). This CDR3 region has 12 residues. In germline, CDR1 is SEHNR, CDR2 FQNEAQ (reference sequence). V lost 6 bases, J lost 1 base, and 7 bases lay in between. For the CDR3, the DNA is TGTGCCAGCAGGACAGAGTCCTACGAGCAGTACTTC. Its translation is CASRTESYEQYF.

This chain uses TRBV7-8 with TRBJ1-1; D is unclear. The CDR3 spans 11 residues. Trimming stripped 2 bases from V and 5 bases from J, with 3 bases between. In germline, CDR1 is SGHVS, CDR2 FQNEAQ. CDR3 residues: CASSLFTEAFF. CDR3 DNA sequence: TGTGCCAGCAGCTTATTTACTGAAGCTTTCTTT.